The TCR beta chain described here comes from a study of shared clonotypes between healthy human individuals. Generated by immunoSEQ multiplex PCR, the TCRdb table keeps only in-frame clones and is missing some. The sample yields 1,500,000 or so clones, approximately 96% seen once. CDR1 is MGHRA, CDR2 YSYEKL, per germline. There are 17 residues in the CDR3. The V end lost 0 bases, the J end lost 9 bases, and 21 bases lay between the germline ends. The source material was naive CD4+ T cells sorted from blood. The subset denotes: CD45RA+ positively selected. The receptor's source is a man younger than 45 in good health. This chain uses TRBV4-1 with TRBJ2-1; D is perhaps TRBD1 (6 bases). CDR3: CASSQDYTGSNGIEQFF. The CDR3 DNA reads TGCGCCAGCAGCCAAGATTACACAGGGTCAAACGGAATTGAGCAGTTCTTC.